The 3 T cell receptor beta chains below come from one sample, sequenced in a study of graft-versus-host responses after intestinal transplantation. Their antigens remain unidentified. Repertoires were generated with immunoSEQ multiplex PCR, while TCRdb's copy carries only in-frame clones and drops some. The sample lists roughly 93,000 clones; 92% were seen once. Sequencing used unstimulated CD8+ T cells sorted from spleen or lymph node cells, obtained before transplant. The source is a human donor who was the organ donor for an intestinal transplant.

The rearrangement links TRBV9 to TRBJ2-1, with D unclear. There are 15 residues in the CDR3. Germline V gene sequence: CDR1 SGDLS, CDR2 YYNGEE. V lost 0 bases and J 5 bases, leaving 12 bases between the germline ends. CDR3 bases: TGTGCCAGCAGCGTAGGCTCAGGTGCCCACAATGAGCAGTTCTTC. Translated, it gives CASSVGSGAHNEQFF. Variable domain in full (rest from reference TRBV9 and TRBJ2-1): DSGVTQTPKHLITATGQRVTLRCSPRSGDLSVYWYQQSLDQGLQFLIQYYNGEERAKGNILERFSAQQFPDLHSELNLSSLELGDSALYFCASSVGSGAHNEQFFGPGTRLTVL.

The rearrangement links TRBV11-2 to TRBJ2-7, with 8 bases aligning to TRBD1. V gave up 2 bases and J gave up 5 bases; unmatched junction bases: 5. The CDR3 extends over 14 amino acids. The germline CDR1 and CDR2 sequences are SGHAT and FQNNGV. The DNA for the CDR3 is TGTGCCAGCAGCTTATACCGGACAGGGAACGAGCAGTACTTC. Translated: CASSLYRTGNEQYF.

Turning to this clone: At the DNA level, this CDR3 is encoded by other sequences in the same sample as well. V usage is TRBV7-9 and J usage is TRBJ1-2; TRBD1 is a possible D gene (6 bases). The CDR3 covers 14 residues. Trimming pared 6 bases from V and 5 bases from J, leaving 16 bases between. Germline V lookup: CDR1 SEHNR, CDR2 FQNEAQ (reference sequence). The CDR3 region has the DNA TGTGCCAGCAGTCTCGGACAGCCGACTTATGGCTACACCTTC. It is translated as CASSLGQPTYGYTF. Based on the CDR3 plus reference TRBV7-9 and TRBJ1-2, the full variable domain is DTGVSQNPRHKITKRGQNVTFRCDPISEHNRLYWYRQTLGQGPEFLTYFQNEAQLEKSRLLSDRFSAERPKGSFSTLEIQRTEQGDSAMYLCASSLGQPTYGYTFGSGTRLTVV.